These 6 T cell receptor beta chains originate from one sample sequenced in a study of PD-1 blockade in mismatch repair-deficient tumors. Clones were sequenced by immunoSEQ multiplex PCR, and TCRdb holds only the in-frame ones, with some missing. The sample includes 100,000 to 150,000 clones, almost 90% seen only once; the top ten take approximately 12%. The input for sequencing was peripheral blood, taken approximately 71 weeks after starting pembrolizumab. These receptor sequences come from an adult with mismatch repair-deficient cancer.

This chain connects TRBV27 to TRBJ2-4, with D possibly being TRBD1 (5 bases). The CDR3 contains 14 residues. The germline V gene encodes CDR1 MNHEY and CDR2 SMNVEV (reference sequence). Trimming pared 6 bases from V and 1 base from J, leaving 10 bases between. CDR3 DNA: TGTGCCAGCAGGTCCAGGGATGCCAAAAACATTCAGTACTTC. This encodes CASRSRDAKNIQYF.

Comments on this clone: Other DNA sequences from this sample encode an identical CDR3 as well. The chain joins TRBV9 to TRBJ1-5; 9 bases are shared with TRBD1. Germline CDR1 SGDLS, CDR2 YYNGEE. With V trimmed by 4 bases and J by 6 bases, 5 bases remained unmatched. The CDR3 is 14 residues long. This CDR3 is CASSTGGVGQPQHF. The DNA for the CDR3 is TGTGCCAGCAGCACAGGGGGCGTTGGTCAGCCCCAGCATTTT.

The chain employs TRBV5-6 and TRBJ1-4; TRBD1 matches 7 bases. The CDR3 contains 15 residues. CDR1 and CDR2 from the germline V gene are SGHDT and YYEEEE. J lost 3 bases, V lost 3 bases, and 5 bases had no gene match. The CDR3 reads CASSSEDRPNEKLFF. For the CDR3, the DNA is TGTGCCAGCAGCTCGGAGGACAGGCCTAATGAAAAACTGTTTTTT.

The rearrangement uses TRBV2 and TRBJ2-5; D is uncertain. Between the trimmed V and J ends, which lost 6 bases and 4 bases, there was a span of 3 bases. The CDR3 loop spans 10 amino acids. Germline-derived CDR1 and CDR2 are SNHLY and FYNNEI. The CDR3 loop reads CASRVETQYF. CDR3 coding DNA: TGTGCCAGCAGGGTAGAGACCCAGTACTTC.

The chain combines TRBV4-1 with TRBJ1-5; possible D gene TRBD1, 5 bases. The CDR3 contains 15 residues. The germline gives CDR1 MGHRA, CDR2 YSYEKL. Trimming removed 0 bases from V and 7 bases from J, with 13 bases in between. The CDR3 sequence: CASSQDGGAGQPQHF. CDR3 DNA sequence: TGCGCCAGCAGCCAAGATGGGGGAGCGGGGCAGCCCCAGCATTTT.

The chain employs TRBV4-3 and TRBJ2-7; TRBD1 matches at 7 bases. CDR1 LGHNA and CDR2 YSLEER come from the germline V gene. After removal of 0 bases from V and 2 bases from J, the junction contained 1 base not matched to a gene. The CDR3 is made up of 14 amino acids. The DNA for the CDR3 is TGCGCCAGCAGCCAAGAACAGGGGACCTACGAGCAGTACTTC. It yields the protein CASSQEQGTYEQYF.